This T cell receptor beta chain stems from a study of cytomegalovirus exposure and HLA in healthy donors. Overall study: An analysis done earlier identified some 120 million unique TCR beta sequences from approximately 200 million T cells.

The study's findings and limits: The authors later found TCR association rates varying by HLA locus, with DRB1 most and HLA-C fewest. The listing of 150 to 200 TCR beta chains classed them as cytomegalovirus-associated. Some V segments (TRBV6-2 and TRBV6-3 among them) were excluded as indistinguishable.

A remark on this clone: Its antigen remains unknown.

The study ran its PCR with 60 Vbeta and 13 Jbeta primers. The protocol was immunoSEQ multiplex PCR, while the TCRdb copy is restricted to in-frame clones and leaves out a portion. The sample holds 110,000 to 150,000 clones, roughly four fifths seen once. From germline, CDR1 is MDHEN and CDR2 SYDVKM. Unmatched junction bases numbered 18, after V lost 6 bases and J lost 11 bases. The CDR3 has 15 amino acids. The chain couples TRBV28 to TRBJ1-1; 7 bases are a match to TRBD1. The sequenced sample consisted of PBMCs. This TCR was recovered from a man younger than 35 in good health and CMV-seropositive. The CDR3: CASSPYPSRGIDAFF. The CDR3 region has the DNA TGTGCCAGCAGCCCATATCCGAGCAGGGGGATTGACGCTTTCTTT.